This T cell receptor (beta chain) comes out of a study of T cells in Graves' hyperthyroidism and ophthalmopathy (dated by TCRdb to the late 2010s). For the wider study: Peripheral blood samples were taken at initial diagnosis, before any treatment was given. TCR V-J signatures able to tell the groups apart were searched for in a discovery cohort of 95 to 100 patients, of whom 43 had Graves' ophthalmopathy and 55 to 60 had stable Graves' hyperthyroidism. Whether ophthalmopathy could be predicted prospectively was tested in an independent validation cohort made up of 18 to 20 hyperthyroidism patients plus 17 patients who later progressed to ophthalmopathy. For training and testing, the 100 or so patients in the discovery cohort were randomly divided in a 7:3 ratio. Thyroid tissue and blood T-cell repertoires from six or seven Graves' hyperthyroidism patients were also compared in the study. Following sampling, methimazole starting at 30 mg daily was given to hyperthyroidism patients, and high-dose intravenous methylprednisolone was given to ophthalmopathy patients. The paper describes TCR Vbeta CDR3 sequencing of about 140 peripheral blood samples, made up of roughly 40 ophthalmopathy patients, approximately 73 hyperthyroidism patients and around 17 progressor patients.

The CDR3 spans 15 residues, from the cysteine through the phenylalanine. The read is trimmed to its CDR3 DNA, 45 bases read in frame from base 1. After removal of 6 bases from V and 7 bases from J, the junction retains 14 bases not matched to a gene. Via the germline V gene, CDR1 is MDHEN and CDR2 SYDVKM. Graves' hyperthyroidism was defined as stable when no progression to ophthalmopathy occurred over 18 months of follow-up. Hyperthyroidism patients were newly diagnosed, had a disease duration of under 2 months, and were aged 18 to 65 years. Patients with uncontrolled infections, other autoimmune diseases, pregnancy or lactation were excluded. Diagnoses were established on the basis of clinical symptoms, serum thyroxine and TRAb, thyroid ultrasound, and orbital computed tomography. PBMCs were isolated from about 9.1 ml of fresh peripheral blood by Ficoll-Paque density gradient centrifugation. Total RNA was extracted with Trizol reagent, and quality was checked on an Agilent 2100 Bioanalyzer.

A word on this clonotype: It has no known antigen specificity. No much larger clone is present one base from it, and per-base qualities are unavailable.

TCR beta CDR3 regions were amplified from RNA transcripts. The TCR CDR3 was subjected to a first round of RT-PCR using the HTBI primer set and the Qiagen OneStep RT-PCR kit. A second multiplex PCR round built the libraries, followed by size selection and purification. Paired-end sequencing of the libraries was performed with 100 bp reads on an Illumina HiSeq2000. In the source study's methods: SOAPnuke was used to process the raw data, with reads discarded if the reads contained adapters or uncalled bases, had a mean Phred below 15, or lacked an exact constant-primer or identifier match. High-quality paired reads were merged with COPE v1.2.5, and unique nucleotide sequences were defined as clonotypes. MiTCR v1.1 was used to align the clonotypes against IMGT TRBV, TRBD and TRBJ reference segments. Only V-J combinations with frequency above 0.0001, covering roughly 99% of repertoires, were analysed. A TCS score was defined as the ratio between F50 (clonal expansion) and ExV (chaos), using BLOSUM62-based TCRdist between CDR3 peptides within each V-J. Welch's t-statistics and random forest reduced just over 500 V-J features to about 13, which were used in a naive Bayes classifier (R e1071). TCRdb's own reprocessing of the public reads used fastp at Q25 and MiXCR and kept productive beta chains. Entries are consolidated by CDR3 protein sequence, retaining the most common genes and DNA. These V and J calls originate from TCRdb's pipeline instead of the authors' own analysis. The sample table lists about 690,000 distinct CDR3 sequences, roughly a sixth of them with a count of one. The ten largest clonotypes hold roughly 16% of the sample.

Findings and caveats that apply to the study as a whole: Most expanded thyroid clonotypes (frequency above 0.001) were also found in blood, which suggests that blood repertoires may mirror thyroid immune responses. A 13 V-J signature model separated ophthalmopathy from stable hyperthyroidism, with 87.88% sensitivity and roughly 81% specificity in cross-validation and 80%/75% in testing. During validation, the model predicted progression to ophthalmopathy a median of around 7 months ahead of onset, with almost 71% sensitivity and around 72% specificity. Sample size was not statistically predetermined, and blinding of investigators to group allocation was not performed.

The sequence links TRBV28 to TRBJ2-7, with 8 junctional bases fitting TRBD1. This receptor was taken from a man in his forties or fifties with Graves' hyperthyroidism. Sequences were obtained from blood. The CDR3 sequence is CASRASDRVRGEQYF. The nucleotide sequence reads as follows: TGTGCCAGCAGGGCCTCGGACAGGGTCCGTGGGGAGCAGTACTTC.